A single sample is the source of the 24 T cell receptor beta chains below, sequenced in a study. MiXCR, run by TCRdb on the RT-PCR reads, gives a single entry per CDR3 protein. The sample consists of more than 550,000 distinct CDR3 sequences, 14% of them appearing once. The sample comprised memory CD4+ T cells from blood. The receptor set was obtained from a female donor in good health, serving as a healthy control.

There are a few counts of this clonotype. The chain recombines TRBV27 with TRBJ1-4; no definite D call. There are 11 residues in the CDR3. The germline V and J ends were trimmed by 5 bases and 15 bases, with 13 bases remaining between them. The germline CDR1 and CDR2 sequences are MNHEY and SMNVEV (reference sequence). In nucleotides, the CDR3 is TGTGCCAGCAGTACCGCGGGTCGGGTGTTTTTT. This encodes CASSTAGRVFF.

This clonotype was picked up a small number of times. This sequence joins TRBV27 and TRBJ2-1; 8 nucleotides agree with TRBD2. Germline V CDR1 and CDR2: MNHEY, SMNVEV (reference sequence). V was pared by 4 bases and J by 6 bases, with 14 bases of the junction left unmatched. The CDR3 spans 17 residues. The CDR3 here is CASSSWIREGLRNEQFF. CDR3 sequence (DNA): TGTGCCAGCAGTTCCTGGATCCGGGAGGGCCTGCGCAATGAGCAGTTCTTC.

This rearrangement joins TRBV5-1 to TRBJ1-1; perhaps TRBD1 as D (6 bases). The CDR3 loop spans 18 amino acids. Germline assignment: CDR1 SGHRS and CDR2 YFSETQ. V lost 0 bases and J lost 2, with 20 bases in between. The CDR3 sequence: CASSLVRGARTYNTEAFF. As DNA, the CDR3 is TGCGCCAGCAGCTTGGTAAGGGGGGCGCGGACATACAACACTGAAGCTTTCTTT.

V is TRBV5-1 and J is TRBJ2-7, with 7 bases that match TRBD2. Unmatched junction bases numbered 17, after V lost 4 bases and J lost 7 bases. The CDR3 extends over 16 amino acids. Germline CDR1 is SGHRS and CDR2 is YFSETQ. CDR3 sequence: CASSGKRDPPLAEQYF. As DNA, the CDR3 is TGCGCCAGCAGCGGTAAGCGGGATCCTCCCCTCGCAGAGCAGTACTTC.

The chain couples TRBV7-9 to TRBJ2-5, with 9 bases fitting TRBD2. CDR1 SEHNR and CDR2 FQNEAQ come from the germline V gene (reference sequence). The CDR3 is 15 amino acids. V gave up 5 bases and J gave up 4 bases; unmatched junction bases: 8. CDR3 in DNA: TGTGCCAGCAGCCAAGGCGCGGGAGGGCCAGAGACCCAGTACTTC. Its translation: CASSQGAGGPETQYF.

The chain joins TRBV11-2 to TRBJ2-7; the D is unclear. From germline, CDR1 is SGHAT and CDR2 FQNNGV. This CDR3 is built from 14 residues. V was shortened by 5 bases and J by 0 bases, with 11 bases between the two germline ends. This CDR3 reads CASSSNLGSYEQYF. The CDR3 nucleotides are TGTGCCAGCAGCAGCAATTTAGGCTCCTACGAGCAGTACTTC.

This clonotype was counted at least ten times. The chain employs TRBV9 and TRBJ2-4; 11 bases match TRBD2. The germline gives CDR1 SGDLS, CDR2 YYNGEE. The CDR3 length is 17 residues. V lost 3 bases to trimming and J lost 2 bases; unmatched junction nucleotides: 7. In DNA, the CDR3 is TGTGCCAGCAGCGCGACTAGCGGGATGGGGACCAAAAACATTCAGTACTTC. Translating gives CASSATSGMGTKNIQYF.

This clonotype occurred a few times. The rearrangement links TRBV18 to TRBJ2-5; tentative D call: TRBD1 (6 bases). CDR1 and CDR2 from the germline V gene are KGHSH and LQKENI. V dropped 4 bases and J dropped 2 bases, with 11 bases sitting between them. The CDR3 covers 14 residues. The CDR3 DNA sequence: TGTGCCAGCTCACGGGCCCAGGGGCAAGAGACCCAGTACTTC. Translating it yields CASSRAQGQETQYF.

This clonotype was detected many times. The chain employs TRBV5-1 and TRBJ2-3, with 12 positions matching TRBD2. Germline assignment: CDR1 SGHRS and CDR2 YFSETQ. With V trimmed by 5 bases and J by 1 base, 2 bases remained unmatched. CDR3 length: 15 residues. This CDR3 reads CASRRLAGGTDTQYF. CDR3 bases: TGCGCCAGCAGGCGACTAGCGGGAGGCACAGATACGCAGTATTTT.

This clonotype was seen a handful of times. V gene TRBV12-3 or TRBV12-4 combines with J gene TRBJ2-1; D is uncertain. The V gene lost 6 bases and the J gene lost 10 bases, with 19 bases spanning the gap. CDR3 length: 14 amino acids. The CDR3 DNA reads TGTGCCAGCAGCATAAGGGTAGCACACGACGAGCAGTTCTTC. Translation: CASSIRVAHDEQFF.

This clonotype turned up a few times. This rearrangement joins TRBV7-2 to TRBJ1-5; no clear D gene. V dropped 5 bases and J dropped 4 bases, with 12 bases sitting between them. The CDR3 extends over 14 amino acids. Germline V gene sequence: CDR1 SGHTA, CDR2 FQGNSA. CDR3 DNA: TGTGCCAGCAGCCAAGGCGGTTTGAATCAGCCCCAGCATTTT. It codes for CASSQGGLNQPQHF.

The chain recombines TRBV20-1 with TRBJ1-1, with no clear D. CDR3 length: 15 amino acids. Trimming cost V 0 bases and J 4 bases, with 15 bases left between them. Germline V CDR1 and CDR2: DFQATT, SNEGSKA (reference sequence). The CDR3 region is CSARDLSEGGTEAFF. CDR3 nucleotides: TGCAGTGCTAGAGATCTCTCTGAGGGCGGCACTGAAGCTTTCTTT.

This CDR3 is CASSPSEGRTVNYGYTF. The CDR3 DNA reads as TGTGCCAGCTCACCATCCGAGGGGAGGACGGTTAACTATGGCTACACCTTC. The rearrangement links TRBV18 to TRBJ1-2; D perhaps matches TRBD1 (5 bases). CDR1 is KGHSH and CDR2 is LQKENI in the germline V gene. The CDR3 extends over 17 amino acids. The ends were cut back, 2 bases at V and 1 base at J, with 17 bases in the middle.

The chain couples TRBV29-1 to TRBJ2-5; TRBD2 is a possible D gene (6 bases). This CDR3 comprises 14 residues. V dropped 4 bases and J dropped 4 bases, with 16 bases sitting between them. The germline gives CDR1 SQVTM, CDR2 ANQGSEA. CDR3 DNA sequence: TGCAGCGTTGGTAGCGGCAGCTCCAGAGAGACCCAGTACTTC. Residues: CSVGSGSSRETQYF.

Only a few counts were recorded for this clonotype. The chain joins TRBV7-2 to TRBJ2-5; possibly TRBD1 for D (6 bases). V lost 3 bases and J 4 bases, leaving 15 bases between the germline ends. CDR3 size: 15 residues. Germline lookup yields CDR1 SGHTA and CDR2 FQGNSA. CDR3 DNA sequence: TGTGCCAGCAGCTTTCAACAGGGTCTGGGAGAGACCCAGTACTTC. It codes for CASSFQQGLGETQYF. Full variable domain (missing parts from reference TRBV7-2 and TRBJ2-5): GAGVSQSPSNKVTEKGKDVELRCDPISGHTALYWYRQSLGQGLEFLIYFQGNSAPDKSGLPSDRFSAERTGGSVSTLTIQRTQQEDSAVYLCASSFQQGLGETQYFGPGTRLLVL.

The chain combines TRBV5-1 with TRBJ2-7; D might be TRBD2 (6 bases). Germline CDR1 is SGHRS and CDR2 is YFSETQ. This CDR3 region has 14 residues. With 1 base removed from V and 3 bases from J, the gap between germline ends came to 11 bases. The CDR3 coding sequence is TGCGCCAGCAGCTTGACTAGCAGCATCTACGAGCAGTACTTC. Translation: CASSLTSSIYEQYF. Full variable domain (remainder filled in from reference TRBV5-1 and TRBJ2-7): KAGVTQTPRYLIKTRGQQVTLSCSPISGHRSVSWYQQTPGQGLQFLFEYFSETQRNKGNFPGRFSGRQFSNSRSEMNVSTLELGDSALYLCASSLTSSIYEQYFGPGTRLTVT.

The rearrangement joins TRBV30 to TRBJ1-6; D is ambiguous. The CDR3 has 15 amino acids. The germline CDR1 and CDR2 sequences are GTSNPN and SVGIG (reference sequence). The V gene lost 2 bases and the J gene lost 6 bases, with 14 bases spanning the gap. The CDR3 reads CAWSPTVGPNSPLHF. The CDR3 bases are TGTGCCTGGAGTCCGACTGTAGGCCCTAATTCACCCCTCCACTTT.

The rearrangement links TRBV6-5 to TRBJ2-7, with D perhaps assigned TRBD1 or TRBD2 (7 bases each). V lost 9 bases to trimming and J lost 7 bases, with 22 bases between them. The V gene's germline CDR1 is MNHEY and CDR2 SVGAGI. The CDR3 extends over 14 amino acids. CDR3 amino acids: CASYKGEGALEQYF. Here the CDR3 DNA reads TGTGCCAGTTATAAGGGGGAGGGGGCGCTGGAGCAGTACTTC.

This clonotype appeared many times. The chain has TRBV4-2 and TRBJ2-1; D not certain. CDR3 size: 14 residues. Germline CDR1 LGHNA, CDR2 YNFKEQ. The germline V and J ends were trimmed by 1 base and 4 bases, with 8 bases remaining between them. The CDR3 bases are TGTGCCAGCAGCCAAGGAAGTGGTTACAATGAGCAGTTCTTC. Protein sequence: CASSQGSGYNEQFF.

The V and J genes are TRBV6-6 and TRBJ2-1, with unresolved D. This CDR3 is built from 15 residues. Germline V gene sequence: CDR1 MNHNY, CDR2 SVGAGI (reference sequence). V was pared by 3 bases and J by 1 base, with 10 bases between. The CDR3 DNA sequence: TGTGCCAGCAGTTATGGGTCGCGGTCCTACAATGAGCAGTTCTTC. Protein: CASSYGSRSYNEQFF.

This clonotype was found a few times. The gene calls are TRBV11-2 and TRBJ2-1; 8 bases match TRBD1. This CDR3 spans 19 amino acids. V dropped 6 bases and J dropped 6; count of bases not matched to a gene: 22. Per the germline V gene, CDR1 is SGHAT and CDR2 is FQNNGV. The DNA for the CDR3 is TGTGCCAGCAGGGACCGGACAGGGTGGGTAGGAGCCGAGACCAATGAGCAGTTCTTC. It encodes CASRDRTGWVGAETNEQFF.

As DNA, the CDR3 is TGCGCCAGCAGCCCCCGGCCGGGGATCCAAGAGACCCAGTACTTC. Protein: CASSPRPGIQETQYF. The chain combines TRBV5-1 with TRBJ2-5; perhaps TRBD2 as D (5 bases). CDR3 size: 15 residues. V shed 4 bases and J shed 1 base, with 14 bases lying between them. Germline lookup yields CDR1 SGHRS and CDR2 YFSETQ.

Only a few counts were recorded for this clonotype. The chain uses TRBV28 and TRBJ2-1; D ambiguous. V lost 6 bases and J 4 bases, leaving 13 bases between the germline ends. Germline V gene sequence: CDR1 MDHEN, CDR2 SYDVKM. This CDR3 contains 14 residues. As DNA, the CDR3 is TGTGCCAGCAGACCGTCCAGAGGTTACAATGAGCAGTTCTTC. It encodes CASRPSRGYNEQFF.

The chain recombines TRBV7-2 with TRBJ2-5; 9 bases align to TRBD2. Germline V gives CDR1 SGHTA, CDR2 FQGNSA. Germline trimming cut 0 bases from V and 5 bases from J; bases unmatched to any gene: 7. The CDR3 is 16 amino acids. The CDR3: CASSLAGTSWWETQYF. Written as DNA, the CDR3 is TGTGCCAGCAGCTTAGCTGGGACTAGCTGGTGGGAGACCCAGTACTTC.